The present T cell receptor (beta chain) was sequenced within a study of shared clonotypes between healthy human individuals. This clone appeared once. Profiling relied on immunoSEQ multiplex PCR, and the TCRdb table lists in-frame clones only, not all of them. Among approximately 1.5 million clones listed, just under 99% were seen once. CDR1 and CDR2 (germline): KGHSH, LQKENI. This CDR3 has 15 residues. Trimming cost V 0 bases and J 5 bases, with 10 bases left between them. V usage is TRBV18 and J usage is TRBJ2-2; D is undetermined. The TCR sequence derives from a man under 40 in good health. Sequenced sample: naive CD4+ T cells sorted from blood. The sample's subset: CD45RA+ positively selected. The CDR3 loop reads CASSPPGWVTGELFF. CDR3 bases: TGTGCCAGCTCACCACCAGGATGGGTGACCGGGGAGCTGTTTTTT.